These T cell receptor beta chains were read from a single sample in a study of blood T cell repertoires in COVID-19. Sequencing used immunoSEQ multiplex PCR; TCRdb keeps in-frame clones, though not all of them. Here the sample spans about 42,000 clones, roughly 80% being singletons. The specimen sequenced was peripheral blood. These TCRs come from a middle-aged man with active COVID-19. The CDR3 runs from the conserved cysteine through the conserved F or W. D genes are given only for firm matches. The size of a clone is reported for some rows only, either as once, few or many, or as a class for expanded clones.

V	size	J	D	DNA	CDR3
TRBV6-5	NA	TRBJ2-5	TRBD2	TGTGCCAGCAGTTACCTTTCTAGCGGCGAGACCCAGTACTTC	CASSYLSSGETQYF
TRBV10-3	NA	TRBJ1-1	TRBD1	TGTGCCACCGCAGGGGGCATGAACACTGAAGCTTTCTTT	CATAGGMNTEAFF
TRBV29-1	NA	TRBJ2-3	NA	TGCAGCGTGGGACTTCCTGGCACAGATACGCAGTATTTT	CSVGLPGTDTQYF
TRBV18	NA	TRBJ2-1	TRBD2	TGTGCCAGCTCACCACGAGCGGGAGGTTCCTACAATGAGCAGTTCTTC	CASSPRAGGSYNEQFF
TRBV28	once	TRBJ2-7	TRBD2	TGTGCCAGCAGTTCCTTCCGGACTAGCGGGAGCTTTGCCGACGAGCAGTACTTC	CASSSFRTSGSFADEQYF
TRBV4-2	NA	TRBJ2-5	TRBD2	TGTGCCAGCAGCCAGGGGACTAGCGGCGAGACCCAGTACTTC	CASSQGTSGETQYF
TRBV6-1	NA	TRBJ1-4	TRBD1	TGTGCCAGCAGTGAAATCGAGGCAGGGGGAGAAAAACTGTTTTTT	CASSEIEAGGEKLFF
TRBV7-2	NA	TRBJ2-7	NA	TGTGCCAGCAGCTCCCCTCCCTGGGCCGACTACGAGCAGTACTTC	CASSSPPWADYEQYF
TRBV3-1/TRBV3-2	NA	TRBJ2-1	TRBD2	TGTGCCAGCAGCCTACGACTAGCGGGAGGGCCAACGCAGTTCTTC	CASSLRLAGGPTQFF
TRBV11-1	NA	TRBJ2-1	NA	TGTGCCAGCAGCTTTCAGCGGGTCAGCGATGAGCAGTTCTTC	CASSFQRVSDEQFF
TRBV5-1	NA	TRBJ2-3	NA	TGCGCCAGCAGCTTGGTCAGCGCGAGCACAGATACGCAGTATTTT	CASSLVSASTDTQYF
TRBV19	few	TRBJ2-1	TRBD2	TGTGCCAGTAGTATAGAGGGTAGCGGGAGATTGAATGAGCAGTTCTTC	CASSIEGSGRLNEQFF
TRBV29-1	NA	TRBJ2-3	NA	TGCAGCGTTGAAAAGCCCATCACAGATACGCAGTATTTT	CSVEKPITDTQYF
TRBV27	NA	TRBJ2-1	TRBD2	TGTGCCACCTCCTTACTAGCGGGCTACAATGAGCAGTTCTTC	CATSLLAGYNEQFF
TRBV5-1	NA	TRBJ2-5	TRBD2	TGCGCCAGCAGCTTACAAGGACTAGTGGGTCGGGAGACCCAGTACTTC	CASSLQGLVGRETQYF
TRBV6-5	NA	TRBJ2-7	TRBD2	TGTGCCACCGCCGGGGGGGGAACCTACGAGCAGTACTTC	CATAGGGTYEQYF
TRBV14	once	TRBJ2-5	NA	TGTGCCAGCAGCCAAAGGCTAGGGGATGAAGAGACCCAGTACTTC	CASSQRLGDEETQYF
TRBV7-2	NA	TRBJ2-7	TRBD2	TGTGCCAGCAGCATCCCGGGACTAGCGGACTACGAGCAGTACTTC	CASSIPGLADYEQYF
TRBV3-1/TRBV3-2	NA	TRBJ2-7	NA	TGTGCCAGCAGCCAAGCAGGGGGACCCGGGGGAGAGCAGTACTTC	CASSQAGGPGGEQYF
TRBV9	NA	TRBJ1-1	TRBD1	TGTGCCAGCAGCGTAGGAAACAGGGGGAACACTGAAGCTTTCTTT	CASSVGNRGNTEAFF
TRBV28	NA	TRBJ2-7	NA	TGTGCCAGCAGTCCACATATACCCCAGCCGGGGAGGAACGAGCAGTACTTC	CASSPHIPQPGRNEQYF
TRBV18	NA	TRBJ2-1	NA	TGTGCCAGCTCATCCTACAGTGGCCTTGGCCTGGACAATGAGCAGTTCTTC	CASSSYSGLGLDNEQFF
TRBV11-3	NA	TRBJ2-2	NA	TGTGCCAGCAGCTTATTGGCAGCGAACACCGGGGAGCTGTTTTTT	CASSLLAANTGELFF
TRBV28	NA	TRBJ2-7	NA	TGTGCCAGCACCGTCGGGGTGCCCTACGAGCAGTACTTC	CASTVGVPYEQYF
TRBV3-1/TRBV3-2	NA	TRBJ2-7	TRBD1	TGTGCCAGCAGCCAACAGGGACAGGGATTTCGCGAGCAGTACTTC	CASSQQGQGFREQYF
TRBV12-3/TRBV12-4	once	TRBJ2-7	NA	TGTGCCAGCAGTTCGACTTACGAGCAGTACTTC	CASSSTYEQYF
TRBV19	NA	TRBJ1-1	TRBD1	TGTGCCACTACGGACAGGGGGCACACTGAAGCTTTCTTT	CATTDRGHTEAFF
TRBV4-3	NA	TRBJ2-7	TRBD2	TGCGCCAGCAGCCAAGATTGGAGCAGCGGGGGGTTAGACGAGCAGTACTTC	CASSQDWSSGGLDEQYF
TRBV4-2	NA	TRBJ2-3	TRBD2	TGTGCCAGCAGCCATTGGGGGGGAACAGATACGCAGTATTTT	CASSHWGGTDTQYF
TRBV9	NA	TRBJ2-5	TRBD2	TGTGCCAGCAGCGTTAGCCACCCGGCGGGGGGGCAAGAGACCCAGTACTTC	CASSVSHPAGGQETQYF
TRBV2	NA	TRBJ2-3	NA	TGTGCCAGCAGTGAATGGTTGTTACCCTCGGGCAGGGGTACAGATACGCAGTATTTT	CASSEWLLPSGRGTDTQYF
TRBV29-1	NA	TRBJ2-2	NA	TGCAGCGTTGATGTCGGGAGCAACACCGGGGAGCTGTTTTTT	CSVDVGSNTGELFF
TRBV9	NA	TRBJ1-4	NA	TGTGCCAGCAGCGACAACAGGGACGTCCGTGAAAAACTGTTTTTT	CASSDNRDVREKLFF
TRBV11-2	NA	TRBJ2-1	NA	TGTGCCAGCAGCTTAGACCAGTGGGGGGGCCCCGATGAGCAGTTCTTC	CASSLDQWGGPDEQFF
TRBV7-9	NA	TRBJ2-1	NA	TGTGCCAGCAGCCACAGGGACACTATACAGAATGAGCAGTTCTTC	CASSHRDTIQNEQFF
TRBV14	NA	TRBJ2-1	TRBD2	TGTGCCAGCAGCCCGGGACTAAGAAGCAATGAGCAGTTCTTC	CASSPGLRSNEQFF
TRBV7-2	once	TRBJ1-2	NA	TGTGCCAGCAGCTTTTCAGCGGTCTATGGCTACACCTTC	CASSFSAVYGYTF
TRBV4-1	NA	TRBJ2-1	TRBD1	TGCGCCAGCCTGGGACAGGGCTACAATGAGCAGTTCTTC	CASLGQGYNEQFF
TRBV4-2	NA	TRBJ2-7	TRBD1	TGTGCCAGCAGCCAACCGGGACAGGGGCCCTACGAGCAGTACTTC	CASSQPGQGPYEQYF
TRBV4-1	NA	TRBJ2-7	NA	TGCGCCAGCAGCCAAGTTCCGGCGGGTGCCTACGAGCAGTACTTC	CASSQVPAGAYEQYF
TRBV30	few	TRBJ2-1	TRBD2	TGTGCCTGGAGGACTAGCGGGAAATGGAATGAGCAGTTCTTC	CAWRTSGKWNEQFF
TRBV5-4	NA	TRBJ1-6	TRBD1	TGTGCCAGCAGCTGGACAGGTTATTCACCCCTCCACTTT	CASSWTGYSPLHF
TRBV29-1	few	TRBJ2-5	NA	TGCAGCGTTGTTCCGTACCAAGAGACCCAGTACTTC	CSVVPYQETQYF
TRBV5-4	NA	TRBJ2-3	NA	TGTGCCAGCAGCCAAAGAGTCACTAGCACAGATACGCAGTATTTT	CASSQRVTSTDTQYF
TRBV7-2	NA	TRBJ1-5	NA	TGTGCCAGCAGCTTGCTGCCCGGGGGCAATCAGCCCCAGCATTTT	CASSLLPGGNQPQHF
TRBV4-3	NA	TRBJ2-1	NA	TGCGCCAGCAGCCAAGTTGGGACAAGCAACAATGAGCAGTTCTTC	CASSQVGTSNNEQFF
TRBV7-9	NA	TRBJ2-5	TRBD1	TGTGCCAGCAGCATATGGACAGGGCAAGAGACCCAGTACTTC	CASSIWTGQETQYF
TRBV24-1	once	TRBJ2-1	TRBD2	TGTGCCACCAGTGAACGGACTAGCGGGTTCTTC	CATSERTSGFF
TRBV7-2	few	TRBJ2-2	TRBD1	TGTGCCAGCAGACAGGGGAGTTTTGTCGGCACCGGGGAGCTGTTTTTT	CASRQGSFVGTGELFF
TRBV4-3	NA	TRBJ2-2	NA	TGCGCCAGCAGCCAACGGTGGAGCGGGGAGCTGTTTTTT	CASSQRWSGELFF
TRBV28	NA	TRBJ2-1	TRBD2	TGTGCCAGCAGTTTTAAGGCTAGCGGGAGTAGGGATAAGGATGAGCAGTTCTTC	CASSFKASGSRDKDEQFF
TRBV23-1	NA	TRBJ2-7	NA	TGCGCCGAGACCGGGTCCTACGAGCAGTACTTC	CAETGSYEQYF